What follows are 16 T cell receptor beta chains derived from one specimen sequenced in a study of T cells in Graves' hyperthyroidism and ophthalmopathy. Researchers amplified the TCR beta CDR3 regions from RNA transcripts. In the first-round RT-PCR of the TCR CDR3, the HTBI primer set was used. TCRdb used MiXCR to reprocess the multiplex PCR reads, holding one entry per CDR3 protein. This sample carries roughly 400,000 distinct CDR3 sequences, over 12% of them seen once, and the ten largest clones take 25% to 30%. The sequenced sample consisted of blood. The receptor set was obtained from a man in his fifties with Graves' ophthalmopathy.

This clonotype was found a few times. CDR3 protein: CASTPGVGNQPQHF. CDR3 bases: TGTGCCAGTACTCCAGGGGTTGGCAATCAGCCCCAGCATTTT. The V gene is TRBV19, the J gene TRBJ1-5; D might be TRBD1 (6 bases). The CDR3 is made up of 14 amino acids. Germline values: CDR1 LNHDA, CDR2 SQIVND (reference sequence). The V gene lost 7 bases and the J gene lost 2 bases, with 12 bases spanning the gap.

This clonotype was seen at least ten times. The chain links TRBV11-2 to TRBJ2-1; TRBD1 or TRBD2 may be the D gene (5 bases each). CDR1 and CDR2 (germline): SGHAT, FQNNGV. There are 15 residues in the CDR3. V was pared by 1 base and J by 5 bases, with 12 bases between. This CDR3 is CASSLGRGRNNEQFF. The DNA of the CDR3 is TGTGCCAGCAGCTTAGGTCGGGGCCGCAACAATGAGCAGTTCTTC.

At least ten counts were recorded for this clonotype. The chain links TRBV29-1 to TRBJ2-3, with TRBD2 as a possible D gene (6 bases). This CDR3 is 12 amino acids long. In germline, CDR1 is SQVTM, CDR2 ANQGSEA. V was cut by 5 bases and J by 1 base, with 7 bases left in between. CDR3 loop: CSVTGGTDTQYF. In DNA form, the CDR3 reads TGCAGCGTTACGGGGGGCACAGATACGCAGTATTTT.

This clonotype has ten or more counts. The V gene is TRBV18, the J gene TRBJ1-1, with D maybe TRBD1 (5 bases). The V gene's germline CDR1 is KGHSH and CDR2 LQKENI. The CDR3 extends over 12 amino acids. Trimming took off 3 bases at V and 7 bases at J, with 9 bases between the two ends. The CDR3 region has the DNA TGTGCCAGCTCACCGGGGGTAAATGAAGCTTTCTTT. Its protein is CASSPGVNEAFF.

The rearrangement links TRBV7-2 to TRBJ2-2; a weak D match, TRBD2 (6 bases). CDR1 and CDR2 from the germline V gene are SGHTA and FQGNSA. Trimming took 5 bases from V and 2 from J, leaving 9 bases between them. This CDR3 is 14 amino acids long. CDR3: CASSRDFNTGELFF. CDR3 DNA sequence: TGTGCCAGCAGCAGGGACTTCAACACCGGGGAGCTGTTTTTT.

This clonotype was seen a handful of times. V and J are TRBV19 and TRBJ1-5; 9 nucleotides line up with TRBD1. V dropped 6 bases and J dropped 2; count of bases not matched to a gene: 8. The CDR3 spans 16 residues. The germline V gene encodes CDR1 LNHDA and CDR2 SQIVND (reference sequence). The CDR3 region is CASRRQGGSGNQPQHF. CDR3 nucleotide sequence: TGTGCCAGTAGGAGACAGGGGGGAAGTGGCAATCAGCCCCAGCATTTT.

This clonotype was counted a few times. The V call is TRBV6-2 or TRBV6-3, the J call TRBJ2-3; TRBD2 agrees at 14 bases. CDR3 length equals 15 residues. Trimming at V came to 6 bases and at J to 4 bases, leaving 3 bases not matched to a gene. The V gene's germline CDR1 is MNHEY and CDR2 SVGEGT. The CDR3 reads CASRGTSGSSDTQYF. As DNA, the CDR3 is TGTGCCAGCAGGGGGACTAGCGGGAGCTCAGATACGCAGTATTTT.

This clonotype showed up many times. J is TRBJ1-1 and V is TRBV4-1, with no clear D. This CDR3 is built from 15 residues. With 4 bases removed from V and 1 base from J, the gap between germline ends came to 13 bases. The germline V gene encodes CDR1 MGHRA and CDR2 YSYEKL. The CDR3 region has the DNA TGCGCCAGCAGCCCCAGGATCGACACGAACACTGAAGCTTTCTTT. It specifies CASSPRIDTNTEAFF.

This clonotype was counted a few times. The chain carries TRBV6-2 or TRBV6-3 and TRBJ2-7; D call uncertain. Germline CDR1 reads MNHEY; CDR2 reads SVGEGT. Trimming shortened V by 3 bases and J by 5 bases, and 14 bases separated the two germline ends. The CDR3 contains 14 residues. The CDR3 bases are TGTGCCAGCAGTTATAATCCCCTGGGTAACGAGCAGTACTTC. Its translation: CASSYNPLGNEQYF.

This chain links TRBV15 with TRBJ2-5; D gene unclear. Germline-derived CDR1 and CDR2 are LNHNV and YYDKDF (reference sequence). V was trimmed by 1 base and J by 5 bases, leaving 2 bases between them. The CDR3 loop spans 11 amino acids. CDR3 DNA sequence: TGTGCCACCAGCAGAGGGGAGACCCAGTACTTC. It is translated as CATSRGETQYF.

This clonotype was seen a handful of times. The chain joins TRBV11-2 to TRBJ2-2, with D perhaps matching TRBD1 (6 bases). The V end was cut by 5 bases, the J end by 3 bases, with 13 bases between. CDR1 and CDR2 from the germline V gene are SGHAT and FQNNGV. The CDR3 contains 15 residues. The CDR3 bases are TGTGCCAGCAGCCAATCCAACAGGGACACCGGGGAGCTGTTTTTT. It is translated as CASSQSNRDTGELFF.

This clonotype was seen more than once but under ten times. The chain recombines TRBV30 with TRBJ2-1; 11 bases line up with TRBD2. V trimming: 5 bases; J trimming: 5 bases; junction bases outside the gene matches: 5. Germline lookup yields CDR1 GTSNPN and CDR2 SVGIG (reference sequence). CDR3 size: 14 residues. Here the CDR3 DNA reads TGTGCCTGGTACGGGACTAGCGGAAACAATGAGCAGTTCTTC. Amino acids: CAWYGTSGNNEQFF.

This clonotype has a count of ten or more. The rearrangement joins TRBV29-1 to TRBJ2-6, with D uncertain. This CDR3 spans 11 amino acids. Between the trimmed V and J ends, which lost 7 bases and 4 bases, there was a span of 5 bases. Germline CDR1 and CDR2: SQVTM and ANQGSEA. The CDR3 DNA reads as TGCAGCGGAGTGGGGGCCAACGTCCTGACTTTC. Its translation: CSGVGANVLTF.

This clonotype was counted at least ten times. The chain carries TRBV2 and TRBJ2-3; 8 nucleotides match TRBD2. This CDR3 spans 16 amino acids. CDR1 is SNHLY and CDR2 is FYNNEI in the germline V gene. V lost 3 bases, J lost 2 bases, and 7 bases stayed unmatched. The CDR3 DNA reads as TGTGCCAGCAGTGAGCGCGGGAGGCCTCTCACAGATACGCAGTATTTT. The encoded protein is CASSERGRPLTDTQYF.

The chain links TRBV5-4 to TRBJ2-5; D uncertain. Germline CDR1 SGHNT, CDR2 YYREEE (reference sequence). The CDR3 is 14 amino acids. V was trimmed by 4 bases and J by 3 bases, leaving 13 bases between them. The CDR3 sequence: CASSLQGPKETQYF. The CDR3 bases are TGTGCCAGCAGCCTCCAAGGTCCAAAAGAGACCCAGTACTTC.

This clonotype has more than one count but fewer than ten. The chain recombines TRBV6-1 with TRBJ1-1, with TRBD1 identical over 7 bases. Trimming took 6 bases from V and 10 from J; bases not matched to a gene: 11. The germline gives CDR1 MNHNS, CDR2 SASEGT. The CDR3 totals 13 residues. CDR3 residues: CASREHTGVAAFF. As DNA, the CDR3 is TGTGCCAGCAGGGAACATACAGGGGTTGCAGCTTTCTTT.